The source of this T cell receptor beta chain is a study of T cells in tumors after PD-1 blockade. Overall study: Some patients also took daily vismodegib 150 mg during anti-PD-1 treatment.

Germline values: CDR1 MGHRA, CDR2 YSYEKL. This CDR3 region has 12 residues. V was trimmed by 3 bases and J by 4 bases, leaving 6 bases between them. Note on this clone: Its antigen is currently unknown.

Sequenced by immunoSEQ multiplex PCR; TCRdb stores in-frame clones only, minus some. The top ten clones hold about 30% of a sample with 13,000 to 15,000 clones, 55% to 70% of them seen once. General study results and limits: In squamous cell carcinoma, around 50% of expanded exhausted clones were novel versus 29% of other expanded CD8+ clones.

Sequences were derived from tumor tissue, sampled after anti-PD-1 treatment. The rearrangement joins TRBV4-1 to TRBJ1-1, with no clear D. The TCR sequence derives from a human donor with cutaneous squamous cell carcinoma. DNA for the CDR3: TGCGCCAGCAGCCAGGACGGCACTGAAGCTTTCTTT. Protein: CASSQDGTEAFF.